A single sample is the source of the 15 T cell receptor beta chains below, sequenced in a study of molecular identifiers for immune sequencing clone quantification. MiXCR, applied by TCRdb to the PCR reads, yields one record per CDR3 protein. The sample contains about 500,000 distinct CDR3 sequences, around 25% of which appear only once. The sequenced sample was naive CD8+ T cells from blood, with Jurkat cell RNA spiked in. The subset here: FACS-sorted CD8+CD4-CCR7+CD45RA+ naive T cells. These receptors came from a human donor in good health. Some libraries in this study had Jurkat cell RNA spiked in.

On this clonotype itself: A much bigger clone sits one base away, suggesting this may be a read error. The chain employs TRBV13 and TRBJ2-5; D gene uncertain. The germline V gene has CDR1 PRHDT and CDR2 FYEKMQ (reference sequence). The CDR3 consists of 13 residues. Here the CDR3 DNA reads TGTTCCAGCAGCTTTGGTTCCGGAGAGACCCAGTACTTC. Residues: CSSSFGSGETQYF.

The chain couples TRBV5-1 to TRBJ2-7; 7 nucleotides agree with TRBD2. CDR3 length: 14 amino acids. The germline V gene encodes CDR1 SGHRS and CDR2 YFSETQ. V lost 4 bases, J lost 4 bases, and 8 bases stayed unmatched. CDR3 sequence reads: CASSPYGGGYEQYF. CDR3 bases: TGCGCCAGCAGCCCCTACGGGGGAGGGTACGAGCAGTACTTC.

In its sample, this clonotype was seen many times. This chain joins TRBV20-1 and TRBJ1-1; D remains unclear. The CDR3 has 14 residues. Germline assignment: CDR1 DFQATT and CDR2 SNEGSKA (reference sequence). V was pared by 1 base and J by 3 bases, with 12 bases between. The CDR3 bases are TGCAGTGCTAGAGTCCCCTGGGGTTACACTGAAGCTTTCTTT. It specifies CSARVPWGYTEAFF.

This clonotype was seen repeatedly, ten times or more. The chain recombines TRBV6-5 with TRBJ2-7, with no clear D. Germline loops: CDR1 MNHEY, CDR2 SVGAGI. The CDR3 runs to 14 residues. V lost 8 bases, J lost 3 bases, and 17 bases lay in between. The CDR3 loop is CASSLRAYYYEQYF. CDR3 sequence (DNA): TGTGCCAGCTCCTTAAGGGCCTACTACTACGAGCAGTACTTC.

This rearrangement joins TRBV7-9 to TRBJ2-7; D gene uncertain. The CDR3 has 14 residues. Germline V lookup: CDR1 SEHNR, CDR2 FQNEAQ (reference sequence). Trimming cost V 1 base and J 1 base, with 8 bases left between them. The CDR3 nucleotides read TGTGCCAGCAGCTTAGTAACAGAGTCCTACGAGCAGTACTTC. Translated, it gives CASSLVTESYEQYF.

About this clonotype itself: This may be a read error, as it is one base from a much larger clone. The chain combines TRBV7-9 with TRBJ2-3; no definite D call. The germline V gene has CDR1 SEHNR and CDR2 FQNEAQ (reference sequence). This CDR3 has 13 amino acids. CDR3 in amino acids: CASSLAGGGTSDF. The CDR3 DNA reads TGTGCCAGCAGCTTAGCTGGTGGTGGAACCAGTGATTTT.

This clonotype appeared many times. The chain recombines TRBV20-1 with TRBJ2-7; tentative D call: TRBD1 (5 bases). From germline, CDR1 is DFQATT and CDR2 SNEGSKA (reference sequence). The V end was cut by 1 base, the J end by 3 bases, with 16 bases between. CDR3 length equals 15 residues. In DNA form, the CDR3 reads TGCAGTGCTAGAGGGTCCAGGGATTGGGGCTACGAGCAGTACTTC. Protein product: CSARGSRDWGYEQYF.

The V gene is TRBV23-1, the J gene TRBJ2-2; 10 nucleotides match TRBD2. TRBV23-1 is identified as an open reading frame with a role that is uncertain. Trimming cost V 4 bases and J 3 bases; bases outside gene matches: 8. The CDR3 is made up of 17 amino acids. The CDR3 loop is CASSLGAGGPDTGELFF. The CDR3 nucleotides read TGCGCCAGCAGTCTTGGAGCGGGAGGGCCTGACACCGGGGAGCTGTTTTTT.

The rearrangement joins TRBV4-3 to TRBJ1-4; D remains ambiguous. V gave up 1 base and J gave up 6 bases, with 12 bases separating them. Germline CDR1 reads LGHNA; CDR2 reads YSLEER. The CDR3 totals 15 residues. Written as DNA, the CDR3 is TGCGCCAGCAGCCAAGGACCGTCGGGAGATGAAAAACTGTTTTTT. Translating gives CASSQGPSGDEKLFF.

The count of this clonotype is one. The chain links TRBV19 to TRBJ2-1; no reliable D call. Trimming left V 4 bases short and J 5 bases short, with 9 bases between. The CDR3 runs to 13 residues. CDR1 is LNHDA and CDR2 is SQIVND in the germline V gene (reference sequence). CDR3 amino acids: CASSTPLNNEQFF. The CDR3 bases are TGTGCCAGTAGTACACCTTTAAACAATGAGCAGTTCTTC.

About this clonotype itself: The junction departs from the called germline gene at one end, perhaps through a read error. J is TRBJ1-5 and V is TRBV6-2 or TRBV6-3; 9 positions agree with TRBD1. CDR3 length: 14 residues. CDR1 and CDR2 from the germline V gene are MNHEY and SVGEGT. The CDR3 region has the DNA TGTGCCAGCAGTTTCACAGGGGGCGAGGAGCCCCGGCATTTT. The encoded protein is CASSFTGGEEPRHF.

The CDR3 loop reads CASSKGRTGGADEQFF. The CDR3 DNA follows: TGTGCCAGCAGCAAAGGAAGGACAGGGGGCGCGGATGAGCAGTTCTTC. The chain recombines TRBV21-1 with TRBJ2-1; the table assigns TRBD1, which was not confirmed against the DNA. TRBV21-1 constitutes a pseudogene. This CDR3 comprises 16 residues.

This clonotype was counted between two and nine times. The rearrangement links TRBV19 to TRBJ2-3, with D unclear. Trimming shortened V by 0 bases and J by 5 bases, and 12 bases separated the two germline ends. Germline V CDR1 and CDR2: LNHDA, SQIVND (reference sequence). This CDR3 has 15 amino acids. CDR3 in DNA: TGTGCCAGTAGTATAGACCGGTATTCGGGAGATACGCAGTATTTT. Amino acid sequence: CASSIDRYSGDTQYF. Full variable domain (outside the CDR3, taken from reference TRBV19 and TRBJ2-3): DGGITQSPKYLFRKEGQNVTLSCEQNLNHDAMYWYRQDPGQGLRLIYYSQIVNDFQKGDIAEGYSVSREKKESFPLTVTSAQKNPTAFYLCASSIDRYSGDTQYFGPGTRLTVL.

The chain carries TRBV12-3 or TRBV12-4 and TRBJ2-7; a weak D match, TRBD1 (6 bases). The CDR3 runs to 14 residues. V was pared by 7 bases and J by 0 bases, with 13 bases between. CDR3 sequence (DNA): TGTGCCAGCACGCCGACAGGAAGCTCCTACGAGCAGTACTTC. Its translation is CASTPTGSSYEQYF.

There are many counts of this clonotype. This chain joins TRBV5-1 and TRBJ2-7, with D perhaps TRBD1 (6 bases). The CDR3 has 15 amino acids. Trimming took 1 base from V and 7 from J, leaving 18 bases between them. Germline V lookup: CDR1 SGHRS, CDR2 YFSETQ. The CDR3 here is CASSLMLMGAEEQYF. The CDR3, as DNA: TGCGCCAGCAGCTTGATGTTAATGGGGGCGGAGGAGCAGTACTTC.